This entry lists 22 T cell receptor beta chains sequenced from one sample in a study of shared clonotypes between healthy human individuals (dated by TCRdb to the early 2020s). Libraries were built with the immunoSEQ multiplex PCR assay. Drawn from immuneACCESS, this table holds only the in-frame rearrangements with V and J called that TCRdb kept. Clones are partly lost; checked studies trace under half to an unresolved V gene and leave the rest unexplained. Across this sample there are roughly 2.2 million clones, with more than 85% seen only once. 0.35% to 0.45% of the sample belongs to the ten largest clones. Sequenced: naive CD4+ T cells from PBMCs. Interpreted using the paper, the cell subset or site label stands for: CD45RA+ positively selected. These receptors all come from a man between 18 and 29 years old in good health. Some clones in this sample may be carry-over from other donors' samples.

This clone was seen once. The CDR3 nucleotides are TGTGCCAGCAGGGGGGGGACAGGGAGTCAGCCCCAGCATTTT. This codes for CASRGGTGSQPQHF. The V and J genes are TRBV6-1 and TRBJ1-5, with 9 bases identical to TRBD1. The junction had 6 bases not matched to a gene; V was cut back by 6 bases and J by 6 bases. The CDR3 covers 14 residues. CDR1 MNHNS and CDR2 SASEGT come from the germline V gene.

This chain connects TRBV29-1 to TRBJ1-3, with D hard to call. The V and J ends lost 7 bases and 2 bases respectively, with 12 bases between them. Germline V lookup: CDR1 SQVTM, CDR2 ANQGSEA. This CDR3 contains 13 residues. CDR3: CSGSAGAGNTIYF. In nucleotides, the CDR3 is TGCAGCGGTTCTGCGGGAGCTGGAAACACCATATATTTT.

Here the CDR3 DNA reads TGTGCCAGCAGTATAATGGACGTCCGGTACTTC. It translates to CASSIMDVRYF. V is TRBV28 and J is TRBJ2-7; D gene uncertain. Germline V gene sequence: CDR1 MDHEN, CDR2 SYDVKM. V lost 5 bases, J lost 12 bases, and 14 bases lay in between. The CDR3 runs to 11 residues.

In its sample, this clone was seen once. J is TRBJ1-5 and V is TRBV7-8, with D uncertain. The CDR3 length is 16 residues. V was cut by 1 base and J by 0 bases, with 10 bases left in between. In germline, CDR1 is SGHVS, CDR2 FQNEAQ. CDR3 bases: TGTGCCAGCAGCTTAGGCAGACACCTTAGCAATCAGCCCCAGCATTTT. This translates into CASSLGRHLSNQPQHF.

This chain uses TRBV6-1 with TRBJ2-7; D unclear. CDR3 length: 12 amino acids. Trimming pared 6 bases from V and 3 bases from J, leaving 9 bases between. From germline, CDR1 is MNHNS and CDR2 SASEGT. The CDR3 bases are TGTGCCAGCAGGAACTCGCTCTACGAGCAGTACTTC. This sequence encodes CASRNSLYEQYF.

The genes are TRBV15 and TRBJ2-1, with D uncertain. The CDR3 contains 12 residues. The V end was cut by 1 base, the J end by 9 bases, with 7 bases between. Per germline, CDR1 LNHNV and CDR2 YYDKDF (reference sequence). The CDR3 DNA reads TGTGCCACCAGCAGAGCAACCGGTGAGCAGTTCTTC. Translated: CATSRATGEQFF.

This clone occurred a few times. This chain uses TRBV14 with TRBJ1-1; D perhaps matches TRBD1 (5 bases). V was trimmed by 1 base and J by 1 base, leaving 13 bases between them. Germline assignment: CDR1 SGHDN and CDR2 FVKESK. This CDR3 region has 16 residues. The chain's CDR3 is CASSQGIGRANTEAFF. The CDR3 DNA is TGTGCCAGCAGCCAAGGCATTGGCAGGGCGAACACTGAAGCTTTCTTT.

CDR3 coding DNA: TGTGCCAGCACCAGGGAAAGCAGCACAGATACGCAGTATTTT. This translates into CASTRESSTDTQYF. The chain carries TRBV2 and TRBJ2-3; perhaps TRBD1 as D (5 bases). The V end lost 7 bases, the J end lost 0 bases, and 11 bases lay between the germline ends. The length of the CDR3 is 14 residues. The germline CDR1 and CDR2 sequences are SNHLY and FYNNEI.

The rearrangement links TRBV21-1 to TRBJ1-1. TRBV21-1 is a known pseudogene. CDR3 length equals 14 residues. The CDR3 DNA follows: TGTGCCAGCAGCAAAAGATCCTACATAGATGAAGCTTTCTTT. Translation gives CASSKRSYIDEAFF.

V gene TRBV5-1 combines with J gene TRBJ1-2; weak D call: TRBD1 (6 bases). The CDR3 covers 13 residues. V lost 0 bases and J lost 8, with 11 bases in between. Germline CDR1 SGHRS, CDR2 YFSETQ. CDR3 amino acids: CASSLEKGGGYTF. The CDR3 DNA reads TGCGCCAGCAGCTTGGAGAAGGGGGGAGGCTACACCTTC. Variable domain in full (rest from reference TRBV5-1 and TRBJ1-2): KAGVTQTPRYLIKTRGQQVTLSCSPISGHRSVSWYQQTPGQGLQFLFEYFSETQRNKGNFPGRFSGRQFSNSRSEMNVSTLELGDSALYLCASSLEKGGGYTFGSGTRLTVV.

The genes are TRBV7-3 and TRBJ2-7; D is unresolved. V dropped 0 bases and J dropped 2 bases, with 11 bases sitting between them. Germline-derived CDR1 and CDR2 are SGHTA and FQGTGA. The CDR3 is 15 amino acids. CDR3 residues: CASSLTREDAYEQYF. CDR3 in DNA: TGTGCCAGCAGCTTAACTAGGGAAGATGCCTACGAGCAGTACTTC.

The CDR3: CASSEREGRQHF. In nucleotides, the CDR3 is TGTGCCAGCAGTGAAAGAGAGGGCAGGCAGCATTTT. This chain uses TRBV2 with TRBJ1-5; D gene uncertain. Trimming took 2 bases from V and 13 from J, leaving 12 bases between them. This CDR3 is 12 amino acids long. The germline V gene encodes CDR1 SNHLY and CDR2 FYNNEI.

The rearrangement joins TRBV7-8 to TRBJ2-7; D call uncertain. Germline values: CDR1 SGHVS, CDR2 FQNEAQ. This CDR3 has 11 residues. V lost 6 bases to trimming and J lost 6 bases, with 9 bases between them. CDR3 residues: CASSPAREQYF. CDR3 sequence (DNA): TGTGCCAGCAGTCCGGCCCGCGAGCAGTACTTC.

The genes are TRBV6-6 and TRBJ1-2; D is undetermined. The CDR3 has 14 amino acids. The V and J ends lost 2 bases and 4 bases respectively, with 11 bases between them. CDR1 and CDR2 from the germline V gene are MNHNY and SVGAGI (reference sequence). CDR3 loop: CASSYTEEFYGYTF. The DNA of the CDR3 is TGTGCCAGCAGTTACACAGAGGAGTTCTATGGCTACACCTTC.

The rearrangement joins TRBV10-3 to TRBJ1-5; no reliable D call. The CDR3 is made up of 15 amino acids. The germline V gene has CDR1 ENHRY and CDR2 SYGVKD. V dropped 5 bases and J dropped 3 bases, with 14 bases sitting between them. CDR3 coding DNA: TGTGCCATCAGTCGCTATCGAGGGATCAATCAGCCCCAGCATTTT. Translation: CAISRYRGINQPQHF.

The rearrangement links TRBV5-1 to TRBJ2-1; D is perhaps TRBD1 (7 bases). Looked up from germline, CDR1 is SGHRS and CDR2 is YFSETQ. Trimming cost V 4 bases and J 5 bases, with 19 bases left between them. The CDR3 runs 16 residues. For the CDR3, the DNA is TGCGCCAGCAGCCTCTTCGGGGGACAGAACCACAATGAGCAGTTCTTC. The encoded protein is CASSLFGGQNHNEQFF.

The chain links TRBV5-1 to TRBJ1-1; 8 bases are a match to TRBD1. The CDR3 contains 18 residues. CDR1 SGHRS and CDR2 YFSETQ come from the germline V gene. The J segment lost 6 bases and the V segment lost 4 bases, leaving 20 bases of the junction unmatched. CDR3 region: CASSGKKRGQAGSPEAFF. The CDR3, as DNA: TGCGCCAGCAGCGGAAAAAAACGGGGACAGGCAGGAAGCCCTGAAGCTTTCTTT.

The chain has TRBV11-2 and TRBJ2-3, with D possibly matching TRBD2 (5 bases). This CDR3 region has 15 residues. Between the trimmed V and J ends, which lost 4 bases and 0 bases, there was a span of 11 bases. Per germline, CDR1 SGHAT and CDR2 FQNNGV. The CDR3 DNA reads TGTGCCAGCAGCTCCGGGATCCCTAGCACAGATACGCAGTATTTT. It specifies CASSSGIPSTDTQYF.

V gene TRBV25-1 combines with J gene TRBJ2-7; D remains unclear. V lost 2 bases, J lost 3 bases, and 14 bases lay in between. Germline V lookup: CDR1 MGHDK, CDR2 SYGVNS. CDR3 length equals 15 residues. CDR3 sequence reads: CASSETTLRSYEQYF. The CDR3 DNA reads as TGTGCCAGCAGTGAAACGACCCTAAGGAGCTACGAGCAGTACTTC.

CDR3: CATSRDLPGVGNTIYF. The DNA for the CDR3 is TGTGCCACCAGCAGAGATCTCCCAGGGGTCGGAAACACCATATATTTT. The chain couples TRBV15 to TRBJ1-3; D is perhaps TRBD1 (6 bases). The germline V and J ends were trimmed by 0 bases and 4 bases, with 13 bases remaining between them. Germline-derived CDR1 and CDR2 are LNHNV and YYDKDF (reference sequence). CDR3 length: 16 residues.

This clone was counted a single time. The genes are TRBV6-6 and TRBJ1-1; D gene unclear. The CDR3 is 15 amino acids. V was trimmed by 0 bases and J by 1 base, leaving 9 bases between them. Germline CDR1 is MNHNY and CDR2 is SVGAGI (reference sequence). The CDR3 is CASSYSAASNTEAFF. The CDR3 coding sequence is TGTGCCAGCAGTTACTCGGCAGCCTCGAACACTGAAGCTTTCTTT.

CDR3: CASRGSGTTYCEQYF. The CDR3 bases are TGTGCCAGCAGGGGTAGCGGGACTACCTATTGCGAGCAGTACTTC. V usage is TRBV6-4 and J usage is TRBJ2-7; 8 bases map to TRBD2. J lost 6 bases, V lost 6 bases, and 13 bases had no gene match. The CDR3 spans 15 residues. The germline gives CDR1 MRHNA, CDR2 SNTAGT.